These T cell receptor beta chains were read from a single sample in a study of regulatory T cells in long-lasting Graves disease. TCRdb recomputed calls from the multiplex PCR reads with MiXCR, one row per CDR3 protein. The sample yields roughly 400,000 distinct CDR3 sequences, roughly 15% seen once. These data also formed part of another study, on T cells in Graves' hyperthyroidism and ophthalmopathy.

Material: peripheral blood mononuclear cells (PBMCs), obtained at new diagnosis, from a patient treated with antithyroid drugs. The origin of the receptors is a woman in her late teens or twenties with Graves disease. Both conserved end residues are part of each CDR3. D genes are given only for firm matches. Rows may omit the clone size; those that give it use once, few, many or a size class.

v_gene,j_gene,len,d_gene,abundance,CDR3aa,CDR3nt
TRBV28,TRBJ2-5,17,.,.,CASSQEGLGPAYETQYF,TGCGCCAGCAGCCAAGAGGGTTTGGGCCCCGCGTATGAGACCCAGTACTTC
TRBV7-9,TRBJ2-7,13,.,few,CASRLGPGYEQYF,TGTGCCAGCAGATTGGGGCCCGGCTACGAGCAGTACTTC
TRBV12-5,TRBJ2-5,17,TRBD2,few,CASGSTIIAGGPETQYF,TGTGCTAGTGGTTCCACCATTATAGCGGGAGGACCAGAGACCCAGTACTTC
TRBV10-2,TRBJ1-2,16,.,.,CASSEVGTAVLIGYTF,TGCGCCAGCAGTGAGGTCGGGACTGCCGTTTTGATCGGCTACACCTTC
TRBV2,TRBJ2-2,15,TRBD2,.,CASSAAGGNTGELFF,TGTGCCAGCAGTGCTGCGGGAGGCAACACCGGGGAGCTGTTTTTT
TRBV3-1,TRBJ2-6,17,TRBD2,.,CASSHGLAGVGANVLTF,TGTGCCAGCAGCCATGGACTAGCGGGAGTTGGGGCCAACGTCCTGACTTTC
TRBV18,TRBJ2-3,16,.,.,CASSPLAPGNTDTQYF,TGTGCCAGCTCACCATTAGCGCCGGGAAACACAGATACGCAGTATTTT
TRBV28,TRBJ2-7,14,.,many,CASSLVNGPYEQYF,TGTGCCAGCAGTTTAGTAAATGGGCCTTACGAGCAGTACTTC
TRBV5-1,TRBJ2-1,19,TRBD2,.,CASSIGLARAKSSYNEQFF,TGCGCCAGCAGCATCGGACTAGCGAGAGCGAAGAGCTCCTACAATGAGCAGTTCTTC
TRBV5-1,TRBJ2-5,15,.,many,CASSLWYREQETQYF,TGCGCCAGCAGCTTGTGGTATCGGGAGCAAGAGACCCAGTACTTC
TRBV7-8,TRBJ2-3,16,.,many,CASSRIRVLATDTQYF,TGTGCCAGCAGCCGTATCAGGGTCCTGGCAACAGATACGCAGTATTTT
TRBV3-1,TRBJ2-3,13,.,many,CASSPTREDTQYF,TGTGCCAGCAGCCCGACTAGGGAAGATACGCAGTATTTT
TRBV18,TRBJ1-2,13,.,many,CASSPMGNWGYTF,TGTGCCAGCTCACCAATGGGCAATTGGGGCTACACCTTC
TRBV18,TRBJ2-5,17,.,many,CASSLGRRGGTGETQYF,TGTGCCAGCTCACTAGGCCGACGTGGGGGGACCGGTGAGACCCAGTACTTC
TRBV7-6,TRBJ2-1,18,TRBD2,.,CASSLGSGTSGRINEQFF,TGTGCCAGCAGCTTAGGGTCCGGGACTAGCGGGAGGATAAATGAGCAGTTCTTC
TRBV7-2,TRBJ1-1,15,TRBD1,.,CASSLVGTELTEAFF,TGTGCCAGCAGCTTAGTCGGGACAGAGCTCACTGAAGCTTTCTTT
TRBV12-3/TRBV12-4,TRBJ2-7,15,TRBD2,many,CASSWTSGSPYEQYF,TGTGCCAGCAGTTGGACTAGCGGGAGTCCCTACGAGCAGTACTTC
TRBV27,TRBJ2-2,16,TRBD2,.,CASSLTSGLNTGELFF,TGTGCCAGCAGTTTAACTAGCGGACTGAACACCGGGGAGCTGTTTTTT
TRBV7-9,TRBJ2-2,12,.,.,CASRDDTGELFF,TGTGCCAGCAGGGATGACACCGGGGAGCTGTTTTTT
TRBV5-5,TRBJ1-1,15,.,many,CASSLEGVGLTEAFF,TGTGCCAGCAGCTTGGAAGGGGTCGGTCTCACTGAAGCTTTCTTT
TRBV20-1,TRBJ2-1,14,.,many,CSARDRRTYNEQFF,TGCAGTGCTAGGGACAGACGGACCTACAATGAGCAGTTCTTC
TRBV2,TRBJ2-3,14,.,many,CASSEARGSDTQYF,TGTGCCAGCAGTGAAGCGCGGGGTTCAGATACGCAGTATTTT
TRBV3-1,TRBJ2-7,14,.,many,CASSTRTTAYEQYF,TGTGCCAGCAGCACACGGACTACAGCCTACGAGCAGTACTTC
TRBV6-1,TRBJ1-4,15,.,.,CASRVLPATNEKLFF,TGTGCCAGCAGGGTCCTGCCCGCAACTAATGAAAAACTGTTTTTT
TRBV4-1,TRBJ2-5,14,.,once,CASSQPDGYATHYF,TGCGCCAGCAGCCAACCAGACGGGTATGCAACCCACTACTTC